The T cell receptor beta chain described here comes from a study of Graves' ophthalmopathy and Graves' hyperthyroidism. What supplied the PBMCs was 10 ml of fresh peripheral blood. From RNA, the CDR3 regions of TCR beta chains were amplified and sequenced. RT-PCR in the first round used HTBI primers; a second-round multiplex PCR followed. MiXCR, applied by TCRdb to the multiplex PCR reads, yields one record per CDR3 protein. The sample includes about half a million distinct CDR3 sequences, approximately 14% of them seen just once. Per germline, CDR1 MDHEN and CDR2 SYDVKM. The CDR3 length is 14 residues. V was shortened by 0 bases and J by 5 bases, with 10 bases between the two germline ends. At least ten counts were recorded for this clonotype.

J is TRBJ1-2 and V is TRBV28; possible D gene TRBD1, 5 bases. The sample was blood. The receptor's source is a woman aged 30 to 39 with Graves' ophthalmopathy. CDR3 region: CASSLWGTGYGYTF. The CDR3 region has the DNA TGTGCCAGCAGTTTATGGGGGACTGGATATGGCTACACCTTC.